Below are 20 T cell receptor beta chains sequenced from a single sample in a study of CD8 T cells in Susac syndrome (dated by TCRdb to between 2017 and 2020). Library generation was performed with the immunoSEQ multiplex PCR assay. RNA was extracted using the RNeasy kit, and roughly 0.5 to 1 microgram was reverse transcribed with random hexamers. In TCRdb, the public reads were trimmed at Q25 with fastp and aligned with MiXCR, with productive beta chains retained. Identical CDR3 protein sequences are pooled into one entry, listed with their most common genes and DNA. In this sample the table shows about 250,000 distinct CDR3 sequences, 93% of which occur a single time. The top ten clonotypes cover approximately 0.07% of the sample. Input material: CD4+ T cells from PBMCs. These receptors originate from a human donor with multiple sclerosis.

The chain couples TRBV5-1 to TRBJ2-7; D not resolved. The germline V and J ends were trimmed by 4 bases and 3 bases, with 11 bases remaining between them. The CDR3 covers 13 residues. The germline CDR1 and CDR2 sequences are SGHRS and YFSETQ. The CDR3 here is CASSRATGYEQYV. The DNA for the CDR3 is TGCGCCAGCAGCCGGGCCACGGGCTACGAGCAGTACGTC.

The chain uses TRBV4-1 and TRBJ2-4; possible D gene TRBD1, 6 bases. There are 14 residues in the CDR3. V was cut by 1 base and J by 5 bases, with 9 bases left in between. Germline V CDR1 and CDR2: MGHRA, YSYEKL. Written as DNA, the CDR3 is TGCGCCAGCAGCCAAGTCCGACAGGAAAACATTCAGTACTTC. It codes for CASSQVRQENIQYF.

This clonotype was recorded only once. V usage is TRBV7-9 and J usage is TRBJ2-7, with a tentative D call TRBD2 (5 bases). Deletions cut 8 bases from V and 7 bases from J, with 15 bases between. Germline V lookup: CDR1 SEHNR, CDR2 FQNEAQ (reference sequence). The CDR3 contains 12 residues. CDR3 nucleotides: TGTGCCAGCGGACTTGACCTCGGGGAGCAGTACGTC. It translates to CASGLDLGEQYV.

The chain has TRBV20-1 and TRBJ1-1, with TRBD1 matching over 10 bases. The V and J ends lost 5 bases and 7 bases, in that order; junction bases with no gene match: 7. The CDR3 consists of 13 residues. Germline V gene sequence: CDR1 DFQATT, CDR2 SNEGSKA (reference sequence). The CDR3 sequence: CSADLRDRGEAFF. Written as DNA, the CDR3 is TGCAGTGCTGACCTCCGGGACAGGGGTGAAGCTTTCTTT.

The chain links TRBV18 to TRBJ2-6, with 9 bases identical to TRBD1. Trimming at V came to 2 bases and at J to 0 bases, leaving 2 bases not matched to a gene. The CDR3 loop spans 17 amino acids. The germline gives CDR1 KGHSH, CDR2 LQKENI. CDR3 nucleotide sequence: TGTGCCAGCTCACCAGGACAGGGGAGCTCTGGGGCCAACGTCCTGACTTTC. Translating it yields CASSPGQGSSGANVLTF. Full variable domain (rest looked up from reference TRBV18 and TRBJ2-6): NAGVMQNPRHLVRRRGQEARLRCSPMKGHSHVYWYRQLPEEGLKFMVYLQKENIIDESGMPKERFSAEFPKEGPSILRIQQVVRGDSAAYFCASSPGQGSSGANVLTFGAGSRLTVL.

The rearrangement joins TRBV6-1 to TRBJ2-7, with 9 bases lining up with TRBD2. From germline, CDR1 is MNHNS and CDR2 SASEGT. V was pared by 5 bases and J by 7 bases, with 9 bases of the junction left unmatched. The length of the CDR3 is 14 residues. CDR3 sequence: CASSRPSGIREQYV. The CDR3 coding sequence is TGTGCCAGCAGTCGGCCTAGCGGGATCCGAGAGCAGTACGTC.

The chain employs TRBV28 and TRBJ2-5, with 7 bases matching TRBD1. The CDR3 has 13 residues. Germline loops: CDR1 MDHEN, CDR2 SYDVKM. V shed 6 bases, J shed 7 bases, and the junction held 8 bases outside the gene matches. The CDR3 nucleotides read TGTGCCAGCAGGGGGGACAGCCTCGGGACCCAGTACTTC. It specifies CASRGDSLGTQYF.

This clonotype appeared once. The V and J genes are TRBV10-3 and TRBJ2-3; 10 positions match TRBD1. The trim removed 4 bases at V and 0 bases at J, leaving 4 bases unmatched. The CDR3 has 16 amino acids. Germline CDR1 reads ENHRY; CDR2 reads SYGVKD. The CDR3 loop is CAISASGQGSTDTQYF. CDR3 nucleotides: TGTGCCATCAGTGCATCGGGACAGGGGAGCACAGATACGCAGTATTTT.

The chain has TRBV29-1 and TRBJ2-3, with D uncertain. Per germline, CDR1 SQVTM and CDR2 ANQGSEA. The length of the CDR3 is 13 residues. V was trimmed by 1 base and J by 0 bases, leaving 5 bases between them. CDR3 nucleotide sequence: TGCAGCGTTGAAGGAGTAAGCACAGATACGCAGTATTTT. Its translation is CSVEGVSTDTQYF.

V usage is TRBV3-1 and J usage is TRBJ1-1, with a possible D match to TRBD1 (5 bases). Germline V CDR1 and CDR2: LGHDT, YNNKEL (reference sequence). V was cut by 1 base and J by 4 bases, with 13 bases left in between. There are 15 residues in the CDR3. The chain's CDR3 is CASSQGAGRLTEAFF. In DNA form, the CDR3 reads TGTGCCAGCAGCCAAGGGGCGGGGCGGCTCACTGAAGCTTTCTTT.

This chain links TRBV7-3 with TRBJ1-4; 7 nucleotides agree with TRBD1. The CDR3 loop spans 11 amino acids. Germline V gene lookup returns CDR1 SGHTA and CDR2 FQGTGA. With V trimmed by 10 bases and J by 8 bases, 4 bases remained unmatched. The CDR3 nucleotides are TGTGCCACGACAGGGTACGAAAAACTGTTTTTT. Its translation is CATTGYEKLFF.

This chain connects TRBV30 to TRBJ1-3; tentatively, D is TRBD1 (5 bases). Trimming shortened V by 5 bases and J by 0 bases, and 8 bases separated the two germline ends. The CDR3 spans 13 residues. The V gene's germline CDR1 is GTSNPN and CDR2 SVGIG (reference sequence). CDR3 sequence: CAWGHLSGNTIYF. DNA for the CDR3: TGTGCCTGGGGACACCTCTCTGGAAACACCATATATTTT.

This chain links TRBV12-3 or TRBV12-4 with TRBJ1-5, with 8 positions matching TRBD1. This CDR3 comprises 15 residues. The V gene end was trimmed by 3 bases and the J gene end by 2 bases; junction bases not matched to a gene: 3. CDR3 in amino acids: CASSFGQGRNQPQHF. CDR3 DNA: TGTGCCAGCAGTTTCGGACAGGGACGCAATCAGCCCCAGCATTTT.

The gene calls are TRBV20-1 and TRBJ2-5, with 9 bases fitting TRBD1. After removal of 3 bases from V and 5 bases from J, the junction contained 7 bases not matched to a gene. CDR3 length: 14 amino acids. Germline CDR1 is DFQATT and CDR2 is SNEGSKA (reference sequence). CDR3 loop: CSASGYRGPETQYF. CDR3 DNA: TGCAGTGCTAGCGGTTACAGGGGGCCGGAGACCCAGTACTTC.

This chain connects TRBV20-1 to TRBJ1-3, with D hard to call. Germline CDR1 and CDR2: DFQATT and SNEGSKA (reference sequence). Trimming pared 4 bases from V and 0 bases from J, leaving 13 bases between. The length of the CDR3 is 15 residues. CDR3 residues: CSATAVPRSGNTIYF. CDR3 sequence (DNA): TGCAGTGCTACGGCCGTGCCCCGCTCTGGAAACACCATATATTTT.

V usage is TRBV9 and J usage is TRBJ2-5; the match to TRBD1 covers 8 bases. The CDR3 consists of 17 residues. The V segment lost 0 bases and the J segment 1 base; nucleotides outside the gene matches: 8. CDR1 and CDR2 from the germline V gene are SGDLS and YYNGEE. CDR3 protein: CASSVAPGTGLQETQYF. In DNA, the CDR3 is TGTGCCAGCAGCGTAGCTCCGGGGACAGGCCTCCAAGAGACCCAGTACTTC. Full variable domain (remainder filled in from reference TRBV9 and TRBJ2-5): DSGVTQTPKHLITATGQRVTLRCSPRSGDLSVYWYQQSLDQGLQFLIQYYNGEERAKGNILERFSAQQFPDLHSELNLSSLELGDSALYFCASSVAPGTGLQETQYFGPGTRLLVL.

The gene calls are TRBV9 and TRBJ2-3; TRBD2 matches 11 bases. The V gene end was trimmed by 4 bases and the J gene end by 6 bases; junction bases not matched to a gene: 7. CDR1 and CDR2 from the germline V gene are SGDLS and YYNGEE. The CDR3 covers 15 residues. The CDR3 loop reads CASSPIAGGRDTQYF. The CDR3 DNA is TGTGCCAGCAGCCCTATAGCGGGGGGGCGGGATACGCAGTATTTT.

V usage is TRBV29-1 and J usage is TRBJ2-7, with 7 bases aligning to TRBD2. CDR3 length: 14 amino acids. Unmatched junction bases numbered 12, after V lost 3 bases and J lost 7 bases. Germline V gene sequence: CDR1 SQVTM, CDR2 ANQGSEA. For the CDR3, the DNA is TGCAGCGTTGACGTGGGGGGGACTGCGGGTGAGCAGTACTTC. Translating it yields CSVDVGGTAGEQYF.

The V gene is TRBV4-1, the J gene TRBJ2-5; D uncertain. Trimming shortened V by 4 bases and J by 1 base, and 10 bases separated the two germline ends. Germline loops: CDR1 MGHRA, CDR2 YSYEKL. CDR3 length: 14 amino acids. The CDR3 here is CASSPMGIQETQYF. For the CDR3, the DNA is TGCGCCAGCAGCCCCATGGGGATCCAAGAGACCCAGTACTTC.

The chain is built from TRBV28 and TRBJ2-6; perhaps TRBD1 as D (6 bases). Trimming pared 7 bases from V and 0 bases from J, leaving 10 bases between. Germline CDR1 reads MDHEN; CDR2 reads SYDVKM. The CDR3 sequence is 15 residues long. This CDR3 reads CASTGALSGANVLTF. The CDR3 nucleotides are TGTGCCAGCACAGGGGCTCTCTCTGGGGCCAACGTCCTGACTTTC.